Each of the 13 T cell receptor beta chains below was sequenced from the same sample in a study of blood T cell repertoires in COVID-19. The method was immunoSEQ multiplex PCR; TCRdb's version includes in-frame clones alone and lacks a portion of them. The sample shows 120,000 to 150,000 clones, over 75% of them seen only once. Sequencing used peripheral blood. Receptors were obtained from a woman aged 55-70 years with active COVID-19.

The chain joins TRBV12-3 or TRBV12-4 to TRBJ1-3; no definite D call. This CDR3 region has 13 residues. Trimming cost V 6 bases and J 7 bases, with 13 bases left between them. Here the CDR3 DNA reads TGTGCCAGCAGGCGGGCCTTGGGGAACACCATATATTTT. It encodes CASRRALGNTIYF.

The chain combines TRBV4-2 with TRBJ2-1; 10 nucleotides match TRBD1. Germline CDR1 is LGHNA and CDR2 is YNFKEQ. CDR3 length: 16 residues. V lost 0 bases, J lost 5 bases, and 4 bases stayed unmatched. The CDR3: CASSQDRTGGHNEQFF. The CDR3 bases are TGTGCCAGCAGCCAAGATCGGACAGGGGGACACAATGAGCAGTTCTTC.

The chain recombines TRBV5-4 with TRBJ2-3, with 7 nucleotides matching TRBD2. CDR3 size: 18 residues. Germline CDR1 SGHNT, CDR2 YYREEE (reference sequence). The J segment lost 6 bases and the V segment lost 0 bases, leaving 16 bases of the junction unmatched. This CDR3 is CASSLATGWLAVHDTQYF. In DNA form, the CDR3 reads TGTGCCAGCAGCTTGGCGACGGGATGGCTAGCGGTCCATGATACGCAGTATTTT.

The chain couples TRBV5-1 to TRBJ2-3, with TRBD2 identical over 7 bases. The CDR3 spans 15 residues. The germline gives CDR1 SGHRS, CDR2 YFSETQ. V lost 0 bases to trimming and J lost 8 bases; unmatched junction nucleotides: 9. CDR3 DNA: TGCGCCAGCAGCTTGGCAGCGGGGACCGGGGGTACGCAGTATTTT. It is translated as CASSLAAGTGGTQYF.

The chain is built from TRBV7-8 and TRBJ1-2; D unresolved. V lost 4 bases, J lost 5 bases, and 14 bases lay in between. Germline V gives CDR1 SGHVS, CDR2 FQNEAQ. CDR3 length: 14 residues. The CDR3 DNA reads TGTGCCAGCAGCTCAACCCCAGATTGGTATGGCTACACCTTC. Its protein is CASSSTPDWYGYTF.

V usage is TRBV28 and J usage is TRBJ2-1; 12 positions agree with TRBD2. Unmatched junction bases numbered 15, after V lost 8 bases and J lost 10 bases. The CDR3 consists of 16 residues. In germline, CDR1 is MDHEN, CDR2 SYDVKM. This chain's CDR3 is CASVASSGRARVEQFF. In DNA, the CDR3 is TGTGCCAGCGTGGCGTCTAGCGGGAGGGCCCGCGTAGAGCAGTTCTTC.

The J gene is TRBJ2-2, the V gene TRBV6-5, with D unclear. From germline, CDR1 is MNHEY and CDR2 SVGAGI. The CDR3 runs 12 residues. The V end lost 5 bases, the J end lost 5 bases, and 6 bases lay between the germline ends. In DNA, the CDR3 is TGTGCCAGCAGTACTCTGACCGGGGAGCTGTTTTTT. Translating gives CASSTLTGELFF.

This clone was counted only a few times. This chain connects TRBV7-9 to TRBJ1-1; possibly TRBD1 for D (6 bases). The germline V gene has CDR1 SEHNR and CDR2 FQNEAQ (reference sequence). Trimming removed 5 bases from V and 1 base from J, with 14 bases in between. The CDR3 is 15 residues long. CDR3 DNA: TGTGCCAGCAGCCTTAAATCGACAGGGAACACTGAAGCTTTCTTT. This gives the protein CASSLKSTGNTEAFF.

This chain uses TRBV2 with TRBJ2-7, with D tentatively TRBD2 (6 bases). Germline-derived CDR1 and CDR2 are SNHLY and FYNNEI. CDR3 length: 13 residues. Deletions cut 7 bases from V and 3 bases from J, with 13 bases between. The DNA of the CDR3 is TGTGCCAGCATGCGGGGAACCAACTACGAGCAGTACTTC. Its protein is CASMRGTNYEQYF.

CDR3 sequence reads: CASSLEGGLRNTEAFF. CDR3 DNA: TGCGCCAGCAGCTTGGAAGGGGGATTGAGAAACACTGAAGCTTTCTTT. V and J are TRBV5-1 and TRBJ1-1; TRBD1 might be the D (6 bases). The CDR3 sequence is 16 residues long. The germline V gene encodes CDR1 SGHRS and CDR2 YFSETQ. V was trimmed by 0 bases and J by 2 bases, leaving 14 bases between them.

V usage is TRBV5-1 and J usage is TRBJ1-6; TRBD1 matches at 9 bases. The CDR3 totals 16 residues. The germline V gene encodes CDR1 SGHRS and CDR2 YFSETQ. V shed 1 base, J shed 5 bases, and the junction held 4 bases outside the gene matches. CDR3 protein: CASSLTTGGDNSPLHF. CDR3 DNA sequence: TGCGCCAGCAGCTTGACGACAGGGGGGGATAATTCACCCCTCCACTTT.

The gene calls are TRBV20-1 and TRBJ2-7; possible D gene TRBD1, 5 bases. CDR3 size: 11 residues. V shed 5 bases and J shed 4 bases, with 9 bases lying between them. Germline values: CDR1 DFQATT, CDR2 SNEGSKA (reference sequence). The CDR3 sequence is CSAGRGYEQYF. The CDR3 DNA follows: TGCAGTGCTGGAAGGGGATACGAGCAGTACTTC.

This clone has a single count. The V and J genes are TRBV5-1 and TRBJ1-2, with D uncertain. There are 14 residues in the CDR3. Deletions cut 0 bases from V and 2 bases from J, with 8 bases between. In germline, CDR1 is SGHRS, CDR2 YFSETQ. CDR3 loop: CASSLGGRNYGYTF. CDR3 bases: TGCGCCAGCAGCTTGGGCGGCAGAAACTATGGCTACACCTTC. The full variable domain, with the rest looked up from reference TRBV5-1 and TRBJ1-2, is KAGVTQTPRYLIKTRGQQVTLSCSPISGHRSVSWYQQTPGQGLQFLFEYFSETQRNKGNFPGRFSGRQFSNSRSEMNVSTLELGDSALYLCASSLGGRNYGYTFGSGTRLTVV.